These T cell receptor beta chains were read from a single sample in a study of T cell repertoires in cytomegalovirus infection. TCRdb re-analysed the reads in MiXCR, keeping a single row per CDR3 protein. The sample consists of approximately 470,000 distinct CDR3 sequences, 42% of them appearing once. For these TCRs, the target antigens are not known. The sequenced sample was cultured PBMCs, obtained from culture after CMV antigen stimulation. The receptors were gathered from a human donor in good health (CMV status not recorded). Some clones in this sample may be carry-over from other donors' samples. Each CDR3 is given with its conserved first and last residue. D genes are given only for firm matches. Where a row states a size, it is once, few, many or the class of an expanded clone; other rows omit it.

TRBV7-9	TRBJ2-3	few	15	TRBD2	TGTGCCAGCAGCAAACGAGCGGGGGGTTTTGGTACGCAGTATTTT	CASSKRAGGFGTQYF
TRBV7-6	TRBJ2-1	.	19	.	TGTGCCAGCAGCTTAGGCCTCTTAGGGGGGAAGCGTAGGTACAATGAGCAGTTCTTC	CASSLGLLGGKRRYNEQFF
TRBV2	TRBJ2-5	.	15	TRBD2	TGTGCCCCAAGTGGGGGGGTCCCATCCGTAGGGACCCAGTACTTC	CAPSGGVPSVGTQYF
TRBV20-1	TRBJ2-7	.	14	TRBD2	TGCAGTGCTACCCGCCCGGGGGGGCGATACGAGCAGTACTTC	CSATRPGGRYEQYF
TRBV7-8	TRBJ1-6	.	17	.	TGTACCAGCAGCCCCCACAGGGTCCCAGTTTTAAATTCACCCCTCCACTTT	CTSSPHRVPVLNSPLHF
TRBV4-1	TRBJ2-7	.	14	TRBD1	TGCGCCAGCAGCCAGCGATACAGGGGGCGCGAGCAGTACTTC	CASSQRYRGREQYF
TRBV7-2	TRBJ2-7	few	13	.	TGTGCCAGCAGCTTAGCAACAAGGTACGAGCAGTACTTC	CASSLATRYEQYF
TRBV28	TRBJ1-1	once	13	.	TGTGCCAGCAGTTTAAGTACAGCCCTTGAAGCTTTCTTT	CASSLSTALEAFF
TRBV5-4	TRBJ1-2	.	15	.	TGTGCCAGCAGACCCCCGGGGGCCCCTTATTATGGCTACACCTTC	CASRPPGAPYYGYTF
TRBV6-5	TRBJ1-1	.	16	TRBD1	TGTGCCAGCAGTTACGGTTGGGACAGGGCGATCACTGAAGCTTTCTTT	CASSYGWDRAITEAFF
TRBV19	TRBJ1-5	.	16	.	TGTGCCAGTAGTATAGCCGCAGGGTATGGCAATCAGCCCCAGCATTTT	CASSIAAGYGNQPQHF
TRBV7-2	TRBJ2-1	few	13	.	TGTGCCAGCAGCATCGGGGCCCTGGATGAGCAGTTCTTC	CASSIGALDEQFF
TRBV28	TRBJ1-5	.	14	.	TGTGCCAGCAGTTTCGATGACTTCAATCAGCCCCAGCATTTT	CASSFDDFNQPQHF
TRBV20-1	TRBJ1-3	once	14	.	TGCAGTGCTAGGCGTCGATTGTCTGGAAACACCATATATTTT	CSARRRLSGNTIYF
TRBV4-1	TRBJ1-2	once	17	.	TGCGCCAGCAGCCAAGGTTGGACGCTGGCACAAAACTATGGCTACACCTTC	CASSQGWTLAQNYGYTF
TRBV4-1	TRBJ2-7	few	16	TRBD2	TGCGCCAGCAGCCTCCCGAGGGGGACTAGCTCCTACGAGCAGTACTTC	CASSLPRGTSSYEQYF
TRBV7-2	TRBJ2-7	many	12	.	TGTGCCAGCAGCTCAGCCCCTTACGAGCAGTACTTC	CASSSAPYEQYF
TRBV18	TRBJ1-2	.	14	.	TGTGCCAGCTCACCACCCCTTGGCGGGTTAGGCTACACCTTC	CASSPPLGGLGYTF
TRBV7-8	TRBJ1-6	.	17	.	TGTGCCAGCAGCCTTGGGGTGGTGAGGGGTTCGGATTCACCCCTCCACTTT	CASSLGVVRGSDSPLHF
TRBV7-2	TRBJ2-5	many	14	TRBD2	TGTGCCAGCAGCTTTCTAGCGGGGCAAGAGACCCAGTACTTC	CASSFLAGQETQYF
TRBV11-3	TRBJ2-5	.	14	.	TGTGCCAGCAGCGACACGGGGAACGTGGAGACCCAGTACTTC	CASSDTGNVETQYF
TRBV7-2	TRBJ1-2	few	13	.	TGTGCCAGCAGCTTAAGTGTGGACTATGGCTACACCTTC	CASSLSVDYGYTF
TRBV7-2	TRBJ1-5	few	15	TRBD1	TGTGCCAGCAGCTCTCGGACAGGGGTCAATCAGCCCCAGCATTTT	CASSSRTGVNQPQHF
TRBV4-3	TRBJ2-7	few	16	TRBD1	TGCGCCAGCAGCCAAGATGGGGGACAGGGGGTAAACGAGCAGTACTTC	CASSQDGGQGVNEQYF
TRBV24-1	TRBJ2-5	.	15	TRBD2	TGTGCCACCGGTACTCGGGAGGAGTACCAAGAGACCCAGTACTTC	CATGTREEYQETQYF
TRBV7-2	TRBJ1-1	.	12	.	TGTGCCAGCAGCCTCGGGGGTGCCCAAGCTTTCTTT	CASSLGGAQAFF
TRBV9	TRBJ2-1	few	13	.	TGTGCCAGCAGCGTAGGGAGGGGCAATGAGCAGTTCTTC	CASSVGRGNEQFF